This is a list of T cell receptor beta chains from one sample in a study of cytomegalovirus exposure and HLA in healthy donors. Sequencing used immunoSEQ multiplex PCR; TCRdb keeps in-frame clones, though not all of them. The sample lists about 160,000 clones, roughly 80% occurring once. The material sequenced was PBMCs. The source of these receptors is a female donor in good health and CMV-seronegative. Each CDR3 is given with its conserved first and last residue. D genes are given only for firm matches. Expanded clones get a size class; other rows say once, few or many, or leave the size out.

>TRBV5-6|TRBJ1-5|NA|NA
TGTGCCAGCAGCTTGAGCGGGGCGTATCTGGGTAGCCAGCCCCAGCATTTT
CASSLSGAYLGSQPQHF
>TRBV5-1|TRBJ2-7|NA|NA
TGCGCCAGCAGCTTGGGAGGGGGACCCGAGCAGTACTTC
CASSLGGGPEQYF
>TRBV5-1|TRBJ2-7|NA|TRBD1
TGCGCCAGCAGCCCACGGGCAGGGGGACCCTCCTACGAGCAGTACTTC
CASSPRAGGPSYEQYF
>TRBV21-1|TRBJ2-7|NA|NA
TGTGCCAGCAGTCGGACTAGCGCGTCCTACGAGCAGTACTTC
CASSRTSASYEQYF
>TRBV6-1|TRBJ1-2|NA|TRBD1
TGTGCCAGCAGACCCACAGGGGGCCTGTCTGGCTACACCTTC
CASRPTGGLSGYTF
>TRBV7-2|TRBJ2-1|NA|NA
TGTGCCAGCAGCTTATCCCCGTATAATGAGCAGTTCTTC
CASSLSPYNEQFF
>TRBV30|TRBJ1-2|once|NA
TGTGCCTGGAGTAGGGGCTATGGCTACACCTTC
CAWSRGYGYTF
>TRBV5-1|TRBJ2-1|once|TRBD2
TGCGCCAGCAGCTTAGGGCTAGCGGATTACAATGAGCAGTTCTTC
CASSLGLADYNEQFF
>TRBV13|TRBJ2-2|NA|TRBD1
TGTGCCAGCAGGTACGGGACAGGGGCAACCGGGGAGCTGTTTTTT
CASRYGTGATGELFF
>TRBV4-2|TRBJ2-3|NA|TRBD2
TGTGCCAGCGCACTAGCGAATACGCAGTATTTT
CASALANTQYF
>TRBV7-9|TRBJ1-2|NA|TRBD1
TGTGCCAGCAGCTGGGACAGGGGGCGGGACTATGGCTACACCTTC
CASSWDRGRDYGYTF
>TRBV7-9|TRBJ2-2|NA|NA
TGTGCCAGCAGCCCGGGATTTTTGAGGGGGGAGCTGTTTTTT
CASSPGFLRGELFF
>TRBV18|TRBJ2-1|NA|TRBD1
TGTGCCAGCTCACCCGACAGGGCCTCCCGGGAGCAGTTCTTC
CASSPDRASREQFF
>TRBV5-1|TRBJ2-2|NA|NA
TGCGCCAGCAGCTTGATGCAAGGGGGAGGGACCGGGGAGCTGTTTTTT
CASSLMQGGGTGELFF
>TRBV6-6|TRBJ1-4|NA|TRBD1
TGTGCCAGCAGACCTCCGGGACAGGGGATGCTGTTTTTT
CASRPPGQGMLFF
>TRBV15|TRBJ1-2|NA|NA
TGTGCCACCAGCAGAGTGTACACAGCCATTGGCTACACCTTC
CATSRVYTAIGYTF
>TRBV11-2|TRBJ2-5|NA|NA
TGTGCCAGCAGCTTAGAAGTCTCGGGAAGGGAGACCCAGTACTTC
CASSLEVSGRETQYF
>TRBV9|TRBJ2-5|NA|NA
TGTGCCAGCAGCGTAGACGGGGAAGGGTTTAGGGAGACCCAGTACTTC
CASSVDGEGFRETQYF
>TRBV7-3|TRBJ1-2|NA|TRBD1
TGTGCCAGCAGCGTGGACAGGGACGCGAGCTACACCTTC
CASSVDRDASYTF
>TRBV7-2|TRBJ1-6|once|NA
TGTGCCAGCAGCTTAAGGTCAGGGAATTCACCCCTCCACTTT
CASSLRSGNSPLHF
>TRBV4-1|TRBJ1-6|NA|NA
TGCGCCAGCAGCCAGACCCGGGGATCACCCCTCCACTTT
CASSQTRGSPLHF
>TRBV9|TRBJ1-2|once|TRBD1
TGTGCCAGCAGCAAACAGGGGGACCCCTATGGCTACACCTTC
CASSKQGDPYGYTF
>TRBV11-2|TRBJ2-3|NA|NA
TGTGCCAGCAGCTTAGATCTCAGAAAAGATACGCAGTATTTT
CASSLDLRKDTQYF
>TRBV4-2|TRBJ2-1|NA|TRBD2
TGTGCCAGCAGCCAAGAAGGACTAGCGGCGAATGAGCAGTTCTTC
CASSQEGLAANEQFF
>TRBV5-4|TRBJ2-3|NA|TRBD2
TGTGCCAGCAGCTTTGTAACGGGAGGGAGCACAGATACGCAGTATTTT
CASSFVTGGSTDTQYF
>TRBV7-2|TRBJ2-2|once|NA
TGTGCCAGCAGCTCGCGGGGTAACACCGGGGAGCTGTTTTTT
CASSSRGNTGELFF
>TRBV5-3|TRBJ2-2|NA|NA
TGTGCCAGAAGTTCCATCCATTGCACCGGGGAGCTGTTTTTT
CARSSIHCTGELFF
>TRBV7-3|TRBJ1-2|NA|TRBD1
TGTGCCAGCAGCCTCCCCGACAGGGGGAGCGGTTCGGACCATCGCTATGGCTACACCTTC
CASSLPDRGSGSDHRYGYTF
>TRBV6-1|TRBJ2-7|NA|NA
TGTGCCAGCAGTGCCGACAGGAGTCCCTACGAGCAGTACTTC
CASSADRSPYEQYF
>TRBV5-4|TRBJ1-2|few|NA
TGTGCCAGCAGCAGGGACTCCCCTACTAACTATGGCTACACCTTC
CASSRDSPTNYGYTF
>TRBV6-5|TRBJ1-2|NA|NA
TGTGCCAGCAGCCGTCGGGGTGGGAGCGGCTACACCTTC
CASSRRGGSGYTF
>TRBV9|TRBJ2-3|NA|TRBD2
TGTGCCAGCAGCGTAGGCGCTAGCGGTTACACAGATACGCAGTATTTT
CASSVGASGYTDTQYF
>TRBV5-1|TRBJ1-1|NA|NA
TGCGCCAGCAGCCCCGGGTCGAACACTGAAGCTTTCTTT
CASSPGSNTEAFF
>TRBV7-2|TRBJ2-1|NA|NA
TGTGCCAGCATACAACTAAGCTCCTACAATGAGCAGTTCTTC
CASIQLSSYNEQFF
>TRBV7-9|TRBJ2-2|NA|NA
TGTGCCAGCAACTACGCAGTTAAGGGGACCGGGGAGCTGTTTTTT
CASNYAVKGTGELFF
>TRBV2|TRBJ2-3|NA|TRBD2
TGTGCCAGCAGTGACGCCGCGGGAGAGGTAGATACGCAGTATTTT
CASSDAAGEVDTQYF
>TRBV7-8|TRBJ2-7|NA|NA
TGTGCCAGCAGCTTTGGGCCTTCCTACGAGCAGTACTTC
CASSFGPSYEQYF
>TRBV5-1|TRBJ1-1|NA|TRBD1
TGCGCCAGCAGCTCTGGACAGGGGGGCCCCCGCACTGAAGCTTTCTTT
CASSSGQGGPRTEAFF
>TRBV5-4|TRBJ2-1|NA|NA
TGTGCCAGCAGCTTACCGGGACTCTACAATGAGCAGTTCTTC
CASSLPGLYNEQFF
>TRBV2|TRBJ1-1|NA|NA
TGTGCCAGCAGTCCGTCCCTAGGGGACACTGAAGCTTTCTTT
CASSPSLGDTEAFF
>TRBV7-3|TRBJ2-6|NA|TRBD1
TGTGCCAGCAGCCCCGGGACAGGCTCTGGGGCCAACGTCCTGACTTTC
CASSPGTGSGANVLTF
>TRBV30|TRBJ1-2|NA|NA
TGTGCCTGGAGTCGCAGGGATTCTAACTATGGCTACACCTTC
CAWSRRDSNYGYTF
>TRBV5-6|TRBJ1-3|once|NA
TGTGCCAGCAGCTTGGGACGAGGCTCGGGAAACACCATATATTTT
CASSLGRGSGNTIYF
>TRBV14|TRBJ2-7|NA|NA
TGTGCCAGCAGCCAAGTAACAGGCGAGCAGTACTTC
CASSQVTGEQYF
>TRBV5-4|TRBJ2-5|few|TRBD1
TGTGCCAGCAGCTGGGGGACAGCCGTCCAAGAGACCCAGTACTTC
CASSWGTAVQETQYF